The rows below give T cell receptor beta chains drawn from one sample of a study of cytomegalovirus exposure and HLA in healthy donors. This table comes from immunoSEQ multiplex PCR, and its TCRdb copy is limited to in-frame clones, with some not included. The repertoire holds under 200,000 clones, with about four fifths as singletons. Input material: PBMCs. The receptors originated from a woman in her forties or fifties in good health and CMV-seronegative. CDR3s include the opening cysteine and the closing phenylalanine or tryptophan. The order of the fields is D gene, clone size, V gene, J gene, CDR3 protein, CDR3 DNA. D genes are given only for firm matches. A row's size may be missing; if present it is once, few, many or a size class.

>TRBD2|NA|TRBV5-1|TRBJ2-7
CASSLVAAGGRNEQYF
TGCGCCAGCAGCTTGGTTGCAGCGGGAGGGCGAAACGAGCAGTACTTC
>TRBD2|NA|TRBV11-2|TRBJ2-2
CASSLGRRLAGAGELFF
TGTGCCAGCAGCTTAGGCAGGAGACTAGCGGGAGCCGGGGAGCTGTTTTTT
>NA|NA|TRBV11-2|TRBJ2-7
CASSPKTGSYEQYF
TGTGCCAGCAGCCCTAAGACAGGCAGCTACGAGCAGTACTTC
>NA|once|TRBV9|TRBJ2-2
CASSVRGGANTGELFF
TGTGCCAGCAGCGTACGTGGAGGGGCGAACACCGGGGAGCTGTTTTTT
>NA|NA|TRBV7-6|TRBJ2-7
CASSLAWGGIEQYF
TGTGCCAGCAGCTTAGCTTGGGGCGGGATCGAGCAGTACTTC
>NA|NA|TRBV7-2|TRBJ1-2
CASSSPAEGVYGYTF
TGTGCCAGCAGCTCCCCAGCAGAGGGGGTTTATGGCTACACCTTC
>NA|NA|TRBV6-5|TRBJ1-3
CASSYSRSSGNTIYF
TGTGCCAGCAGTTACTCGAGGAGCTCTGGAAACACCATATATTTT
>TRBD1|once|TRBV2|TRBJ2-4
CATRQGIAKNIQYF
TGTGCCACCAGACAGGGGATAGCCAAAAACATTCAGTACTTC
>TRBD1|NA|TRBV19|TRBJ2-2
CASSPTGWTGVTGELFF
TGTGCCAGTAGTCCTACGGGGTGGACAGGGGTCACCGGGGAGCTGTTTTTT
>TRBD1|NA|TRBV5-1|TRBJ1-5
CASSLSGQGDQPQHF
TGCGCCAGCAGCTTGTCGGGACAGGGGGATCAGCCCCAGCATTTT
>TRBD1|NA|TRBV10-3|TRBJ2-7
CAIRPGTGIDEQYF
TGTGCCATCAGGCCCGGGACAGGGATCGACGAGCAGTACTTC
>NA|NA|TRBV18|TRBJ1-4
CASSPNANPFNEKLFF
TGTGCCAGCTCACCGAACGCGAATCCCTTTAATGAAAAACTGTTTTTT
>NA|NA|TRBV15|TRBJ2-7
CATSRDLSGSYEQYF
TGTGCCACCAGCAGAGACCTTAGCGGATCCTACGAGCAGTACTTC
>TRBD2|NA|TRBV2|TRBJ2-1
CASRTFGTSGANEQFF
TGTGCCAGCAGGACCTTCGGGACTAGCGGGGCCAATGAGCAGTTCTTC
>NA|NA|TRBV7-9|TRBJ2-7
CASSLGTTYEQYF
TGTGCCAGCAGCTTAGGGACAACCTACGAGCAGTACTTC
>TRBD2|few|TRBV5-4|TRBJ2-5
CASSLGAGGRTEETQYF
TGTGCCAGCAGCTTAGGGGCGGGAGGCCGTACCGAAGAGACCCAGTACTTC
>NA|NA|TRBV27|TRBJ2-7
CASSLSGVWNYEQYF
TGTGCCAGCAGTTTGTCAGGGGTATGGAACTACGAGCAGTACTTC
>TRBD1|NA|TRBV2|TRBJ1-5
CASRADRASNQPQHF
TGTGCCAGCAGAGCGGACAGGGCCAGCAATCAGCCCCAGCATTTT
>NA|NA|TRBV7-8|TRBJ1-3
CASRRDNSGNTIYF
TGTGCCAGCAGGAGGGACAACTCTGGAAACACCATATATTTT
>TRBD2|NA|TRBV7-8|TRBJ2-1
CASSSLGSGVSGRRSYNEQFF
TGTGCCAGCAGCTCGCTAGGATCTGGTGTTAGCGGGAGACGTTCCTACAATGAGCAGTTCTTC
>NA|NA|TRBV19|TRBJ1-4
CASSSPGRGDEKLFF
TGTGCCAGTAGTTCTCCGGGGAGGGGCGATGAAAAACTGTTTTTT
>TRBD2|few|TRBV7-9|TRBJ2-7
CASSLEEGGTYEQYF
TGTGCCAGCAGCTTAGAAGAGGGAGGGACCTACGAGCAGTACTTC
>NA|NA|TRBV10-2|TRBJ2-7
CASSLRDYEQYF
TGCGCCAGCAGTCTCAGGGACTACGAGCAGTACTTC
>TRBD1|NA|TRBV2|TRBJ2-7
CASRAGQGYGEQYF
TGTGCCAGCAGGGCCGGACAGGGATATGGCGAGCAGTACTTC
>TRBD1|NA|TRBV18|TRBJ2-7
CASSPPVTGDRYEQYF
TGTGCCAGCTCACCACCGGTAACAGGGGACCGCTACGAGCAGTACTTC